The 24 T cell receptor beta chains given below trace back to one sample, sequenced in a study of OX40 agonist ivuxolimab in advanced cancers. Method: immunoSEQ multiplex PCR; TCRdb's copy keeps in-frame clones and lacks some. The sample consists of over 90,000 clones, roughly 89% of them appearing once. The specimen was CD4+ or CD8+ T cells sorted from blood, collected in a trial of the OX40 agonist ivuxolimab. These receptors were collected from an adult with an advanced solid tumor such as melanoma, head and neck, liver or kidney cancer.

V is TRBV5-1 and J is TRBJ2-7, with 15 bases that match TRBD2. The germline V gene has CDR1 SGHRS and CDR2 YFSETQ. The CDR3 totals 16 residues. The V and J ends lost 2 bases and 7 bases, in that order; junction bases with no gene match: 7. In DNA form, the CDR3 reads TGCGCCAGCAGCTTCCCCGGGACTAGCGGGAGGAGAGAGCAGTACTTC. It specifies CASSFPGTSGRREQYF.

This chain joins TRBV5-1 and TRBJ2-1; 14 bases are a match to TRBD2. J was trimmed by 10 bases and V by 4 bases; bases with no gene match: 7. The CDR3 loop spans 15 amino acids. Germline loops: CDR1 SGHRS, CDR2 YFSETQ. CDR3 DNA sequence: TGCGCCAGCAGCCCGGGACTAGCGGGAGCCAGGGAGCAGTTCTTC. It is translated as CASSPGLAGAREQFF.

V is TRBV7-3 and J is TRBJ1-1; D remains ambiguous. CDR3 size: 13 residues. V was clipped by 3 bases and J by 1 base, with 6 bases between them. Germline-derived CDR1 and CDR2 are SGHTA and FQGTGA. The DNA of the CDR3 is TGTGCCAGCAGCTTTGGGAGGAACACTGAAGCTTTCTTT. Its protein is CASSFGRNTEAFF.

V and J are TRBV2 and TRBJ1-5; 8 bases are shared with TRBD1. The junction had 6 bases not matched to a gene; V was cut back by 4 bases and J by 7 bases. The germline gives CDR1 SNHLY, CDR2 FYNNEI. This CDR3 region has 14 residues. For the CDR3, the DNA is TGTGCCAGCAGTGGGACAGGGAGCGTGCAGCCCCAGCATTTT. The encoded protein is CASSGTGSVQPQHF. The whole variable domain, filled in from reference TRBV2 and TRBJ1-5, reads EPEVTQTPSHQVTQMGQEVILRCVPISNHLYFYWYRQILGQKVEFLVSFYNNEISEKSEIFDDQFSVERPDGSNFTLKIRSTKLEDSAMYFCASSGTGSVQPQHFGDGTRLSIL.

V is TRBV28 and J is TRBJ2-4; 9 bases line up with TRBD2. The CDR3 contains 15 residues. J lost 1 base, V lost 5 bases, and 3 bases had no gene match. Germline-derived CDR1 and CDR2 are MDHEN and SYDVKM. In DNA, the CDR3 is TGTGCCAGCAGTGATAGCGGGAGCGCCAAAAACATTCAGTACTTC. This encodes CASSDSGSAKNIQYF.

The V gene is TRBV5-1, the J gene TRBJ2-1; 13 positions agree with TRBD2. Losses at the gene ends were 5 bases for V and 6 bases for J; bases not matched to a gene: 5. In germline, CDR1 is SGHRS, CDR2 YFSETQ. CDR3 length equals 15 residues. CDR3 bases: TGCGCCAGCAGATCCGGACTAGCGGGAGTCAATGAGCAGTTCTTC. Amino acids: CASRSGLAGVNEQFF.

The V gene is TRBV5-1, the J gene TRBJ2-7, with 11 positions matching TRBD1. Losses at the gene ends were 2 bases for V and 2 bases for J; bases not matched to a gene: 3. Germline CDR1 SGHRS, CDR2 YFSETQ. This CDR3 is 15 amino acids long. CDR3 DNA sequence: TGCGCCAGCAGCTTAGGACAGGGGGCAACCTACGAGCAGTACTTC. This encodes CASSLGQGATYEQYF. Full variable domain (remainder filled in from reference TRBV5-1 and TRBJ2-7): KAGVTQTPRYLIKTRGQQVTLSCSPISGHRSVSWYQQTPGQGLQFLFEYFSETQRNKGNFPGRFSGRQFSNSRSEMNVSTLELGDSALYLCASSLGQGATYEQYFGPGTRLTVT.

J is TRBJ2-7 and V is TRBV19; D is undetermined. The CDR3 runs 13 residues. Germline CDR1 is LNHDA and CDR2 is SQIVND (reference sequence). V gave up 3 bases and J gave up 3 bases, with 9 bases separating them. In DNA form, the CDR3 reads TGTGCCAGTAGTATTAATGACAACTACGAGCAGTACTTC. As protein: CASSINDNYEQYF.

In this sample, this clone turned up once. CDR3 amino acids: CATSRASGVGNSPLHF. The CDR3 region has the DNA TGTGCCACCAGCAGAGCGAGTGGGGTGGGGAATTCACCCCTCCACTTT. The rearrangement uses TRBV15 and TRBJ1-6, with D hard to call. CDR1 LNHNV and CDR2 YYDKDF come from the germline V gene (reference sequence). The CDR3 totals 16 residues. V dropped 1 base and J dropped 7 bases, with 14 bases sitting between them.

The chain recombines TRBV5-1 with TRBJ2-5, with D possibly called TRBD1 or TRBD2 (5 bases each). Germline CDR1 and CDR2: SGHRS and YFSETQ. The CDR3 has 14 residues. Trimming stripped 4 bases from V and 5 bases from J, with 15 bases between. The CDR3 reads CASSAGTRGETQYF. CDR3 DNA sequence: TGCGCCAGCAGCGCCGGGACGCGAGGGGAGACCCAGTACTTC.

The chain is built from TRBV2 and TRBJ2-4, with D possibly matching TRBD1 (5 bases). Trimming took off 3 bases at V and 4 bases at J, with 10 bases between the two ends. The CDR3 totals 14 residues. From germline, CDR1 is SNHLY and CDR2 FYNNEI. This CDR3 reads CASSEFRAKNIQYF. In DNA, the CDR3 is TGTGCCAGCAGTGAGTTCAGGGCGAAAAACATTCAGTACTTC.

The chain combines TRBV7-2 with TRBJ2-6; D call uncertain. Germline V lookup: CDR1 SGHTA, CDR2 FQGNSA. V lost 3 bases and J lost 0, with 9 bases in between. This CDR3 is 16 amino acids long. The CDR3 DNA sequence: TGTGCCAGCAGCTTGGACGTCCTCTCTGGGGCCAACGTCCTGACTTTC. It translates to CASSLDVLSGANVLTF. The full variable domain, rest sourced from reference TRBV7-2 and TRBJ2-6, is GAGVSQSPSNKVTEKGKDVELRCDPISGHTALYWYRQSLGQGLEFLIYFQGNSAPDKSGLPSDRFSAERTGGSVSTLTIQRTQQEDSAVYLCASSLDVLSGANVLTFGAGSRLTVL.

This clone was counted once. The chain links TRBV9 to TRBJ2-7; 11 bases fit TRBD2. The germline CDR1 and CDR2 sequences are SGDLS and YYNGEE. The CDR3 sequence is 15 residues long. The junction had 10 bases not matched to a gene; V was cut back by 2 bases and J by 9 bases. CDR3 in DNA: TGTGCCAGCAGCGTTAGCGGGAGGGCCAGTGCAGGGCAGTACTTC. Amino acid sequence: CASSVSGRASAGQYF.

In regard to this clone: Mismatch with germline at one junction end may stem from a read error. This CDR3 is CTSSKPGTPANYGYTF. The CDR3 DNA follows: TGTACCAGTAGTAAGCCCGGGACGCCGGCGAACTATGGCTACACCTTC. V is TRBV19 and J is TRBJ1-2; perhaps TRBD1 as D (5 bases). Germline lookup yields CDR1 LNHDA and CDR2 SQIVND (reference sequence). This CDR3 region has 16 residues.

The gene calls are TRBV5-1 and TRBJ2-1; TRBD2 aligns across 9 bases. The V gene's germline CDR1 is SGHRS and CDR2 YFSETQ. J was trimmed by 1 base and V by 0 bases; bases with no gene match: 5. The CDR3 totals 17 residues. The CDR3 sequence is CASSLVAAGGSYNEQFF. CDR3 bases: TGCGCCAGCAGCTTGGTCGCAGCGGGAGGATCCTACAATGAGCAGTTCTTC.

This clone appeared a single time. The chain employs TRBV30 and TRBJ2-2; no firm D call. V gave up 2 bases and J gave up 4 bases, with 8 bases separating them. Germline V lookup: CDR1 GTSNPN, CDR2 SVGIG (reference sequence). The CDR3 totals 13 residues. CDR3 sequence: CAWSRRFTGELFF. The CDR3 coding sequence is TGTGCCTGGAGTAGGAGATTCACCGGGGAGCTGTTTTTT.

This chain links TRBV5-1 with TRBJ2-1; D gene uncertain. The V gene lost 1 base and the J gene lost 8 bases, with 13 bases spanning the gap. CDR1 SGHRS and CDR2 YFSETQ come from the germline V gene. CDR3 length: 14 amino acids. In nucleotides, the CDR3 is TGCGCCAGCAGCTTGAGCGCGGATACCCATGAGCAGTTCTTC. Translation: CASSLSADTHEQFF.

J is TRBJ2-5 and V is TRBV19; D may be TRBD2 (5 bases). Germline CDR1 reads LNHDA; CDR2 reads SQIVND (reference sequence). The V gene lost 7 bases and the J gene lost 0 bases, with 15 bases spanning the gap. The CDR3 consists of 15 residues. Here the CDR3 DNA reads TGTGCCAGTACTCTGGGAGCTTCGTACCAAGAGACCCAGTACTTC. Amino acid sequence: CASTLGASYQETQYF.

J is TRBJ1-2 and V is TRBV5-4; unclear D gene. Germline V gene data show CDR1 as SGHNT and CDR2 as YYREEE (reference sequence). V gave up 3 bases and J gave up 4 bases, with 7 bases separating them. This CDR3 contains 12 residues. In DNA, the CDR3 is TGTGCCAGCAGCTCCGGGCCCTATGGCTACACCTTC. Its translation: CASSSGPYGYTF.

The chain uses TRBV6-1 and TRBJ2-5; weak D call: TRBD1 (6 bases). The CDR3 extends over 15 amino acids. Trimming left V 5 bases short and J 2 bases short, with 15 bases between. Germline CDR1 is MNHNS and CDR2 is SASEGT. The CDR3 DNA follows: TGTGCCAGCAGTCTCGCCCTGGACAGACAAGAGACCCAGTACTTC. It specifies CASSLALDRQETQYF.

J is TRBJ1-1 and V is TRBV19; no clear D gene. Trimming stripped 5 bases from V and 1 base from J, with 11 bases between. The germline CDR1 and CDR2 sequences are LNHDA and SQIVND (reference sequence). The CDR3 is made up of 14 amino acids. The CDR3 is CASSPQRRNTEAFF. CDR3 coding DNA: TGTGCCAGTAGTCCCCAGAGGAGGAACACTGAAGCTTTCTTT.

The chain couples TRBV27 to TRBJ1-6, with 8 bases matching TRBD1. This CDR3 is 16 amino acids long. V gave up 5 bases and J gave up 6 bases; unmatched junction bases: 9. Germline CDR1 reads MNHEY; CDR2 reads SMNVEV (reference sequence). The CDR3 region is CASSPQGGARNSPLHF. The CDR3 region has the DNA TGTGCCAGCAGTCCACAGGGGGGCGCGCGTAATTCACCCCTCCACTTT.

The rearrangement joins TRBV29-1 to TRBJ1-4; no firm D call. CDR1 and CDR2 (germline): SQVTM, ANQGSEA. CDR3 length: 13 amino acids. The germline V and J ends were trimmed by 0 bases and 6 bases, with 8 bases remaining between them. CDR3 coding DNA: TGCAGCGTTGAAGATGGGTCGCATGAAAAACTGTTTTTT. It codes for CSVEDGSHEKLFF. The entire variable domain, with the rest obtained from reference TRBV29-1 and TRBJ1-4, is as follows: SAVISQKPSRDICQRGTSLTIQCQVDSQVTMMFWYRQQPGQSLTLIATANQGSEATYESGFVIDKFPISRPNLTFSTLTVSNMSPEDSSIYLCSVEDGSHEKLFFGSGTQLSVL.

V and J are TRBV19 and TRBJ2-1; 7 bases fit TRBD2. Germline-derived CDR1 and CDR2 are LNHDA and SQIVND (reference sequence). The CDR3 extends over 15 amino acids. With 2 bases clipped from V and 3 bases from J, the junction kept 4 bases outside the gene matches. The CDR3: CASSIRLADYNEQFF. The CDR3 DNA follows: TGTGCCAGTAGTATAAGACTAGCAGACTACAATGAGCAGTTCTTC. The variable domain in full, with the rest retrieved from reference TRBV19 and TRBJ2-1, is DGGITQSPKYLFRKEGQNVTLSCEQNLNHDAMYWYRQDPGQGLRLIYYSQIVNDFQKGDIAEGYSVSREKKESFPLTVTSAQKNPTAFYLCASSIRLADYNEQFFGPGTRLTVL.